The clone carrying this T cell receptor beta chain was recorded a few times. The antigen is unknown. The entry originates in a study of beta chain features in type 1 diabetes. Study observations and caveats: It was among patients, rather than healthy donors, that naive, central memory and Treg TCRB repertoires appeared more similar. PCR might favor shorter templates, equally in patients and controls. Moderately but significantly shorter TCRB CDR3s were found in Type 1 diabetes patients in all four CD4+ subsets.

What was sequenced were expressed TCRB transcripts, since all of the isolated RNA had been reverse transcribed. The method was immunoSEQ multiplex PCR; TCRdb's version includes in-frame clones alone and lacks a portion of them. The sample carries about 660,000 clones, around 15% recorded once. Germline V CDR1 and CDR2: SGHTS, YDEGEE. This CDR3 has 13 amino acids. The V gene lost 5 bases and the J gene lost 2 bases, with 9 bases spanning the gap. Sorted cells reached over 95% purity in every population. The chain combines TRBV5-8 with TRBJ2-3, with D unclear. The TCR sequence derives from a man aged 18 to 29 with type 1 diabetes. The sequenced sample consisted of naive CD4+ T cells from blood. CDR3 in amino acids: CASSTGNTDTQYF. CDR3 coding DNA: TGTGCCAGCAGTACTGGGAACACAGATACGCAGTATTTT.